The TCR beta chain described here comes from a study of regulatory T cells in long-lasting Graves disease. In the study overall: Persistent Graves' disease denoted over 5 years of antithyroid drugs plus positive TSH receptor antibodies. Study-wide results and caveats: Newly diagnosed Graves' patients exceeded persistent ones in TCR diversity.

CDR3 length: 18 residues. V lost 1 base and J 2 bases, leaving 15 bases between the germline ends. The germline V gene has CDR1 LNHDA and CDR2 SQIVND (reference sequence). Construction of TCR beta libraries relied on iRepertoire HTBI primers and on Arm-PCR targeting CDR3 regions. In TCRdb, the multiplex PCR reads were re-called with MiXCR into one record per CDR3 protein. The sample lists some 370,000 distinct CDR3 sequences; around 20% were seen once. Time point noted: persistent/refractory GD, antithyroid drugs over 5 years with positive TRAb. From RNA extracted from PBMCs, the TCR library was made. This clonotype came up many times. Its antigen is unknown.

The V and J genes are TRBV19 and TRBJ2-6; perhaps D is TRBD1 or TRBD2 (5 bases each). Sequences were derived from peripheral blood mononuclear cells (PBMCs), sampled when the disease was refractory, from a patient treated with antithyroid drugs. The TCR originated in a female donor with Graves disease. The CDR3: CASSIGGPHLAGANVLTF. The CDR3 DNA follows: TGTGCCAGTAGTATAGGGGGACCCCATCTGGCTGGGGCCAACGTCCTGACTTTC.